The 22 T cell receptor beta chains below all came from one sample that was sequenced in a study of early T cells in non-severe SARS-CoV-2 infection. Using its own MiXCR run on the 5' RACE reads, TCRdb lists one record per CDR3 protein. The sample includes more than 65,000 distinct CDR3 sequences, about 13% of them seen just once. Sequencing was done on a sample of whole blood. The receptors were sampled from an adult who was a healthcare worker with PCR-confirmed SARS-CoV-2 infection or an uninfected control (not recorded which).

This clonotype was counted at least ten times. In DNA form, the CDR3 reads TGCGCCAGCAGCCAAGGACAGGGATCTATTGCTTTCTTT. It specifies CASSQGQGSIAFF. This chain connects TRBV5-1 to TRBJ1-1; 8 bases are a match to TRBD1. J gave up 11 bases and V 4 bases, and 10 bases lay outside the gene matches. Germline loops: CDR1 SGHRS, CDR2 YFSETQ. The CDR3 loop spans 13 amino acids.

The chain employs TRBV20-1 and TRBJ1-3, with TRBD1 as a possible D gene (6 bases). The V gene lost 1 base and the J gene lost 2 bases, with 12 bases spanning the gap. The CDR3 has 15 residues. Germline V gives CDR1 DFQATT, CDR2 SNEGSKA (reference sequence). The CDR3 DNA reads TGCAGTGCTAGAGGTTTACAGGGTACTGGAAACACCATATATTTT. Protein: CSARGLQGTGNTIYF.

This clonotype was found many times. The chain is built from TRBV5-6 and TRBJ2-7; D may match TRBD1 or TRBD2 (5 bases each). Trimming cost V 3 bases and J 4 bases, with 17 bases left between them. This CDR3 is built from 15 residues. CDR1 SGHDT and CDR2 YYEEEE come from the germline V gene. The CDR3 loop reads CASSYAGTVIYEQYF. The CDR3 region has the DNA TGTGCCAGCAGCTACGCCGGGACGGTGATTTACGAGCAGTACTTC.

This clonotype has just a few counts. The gene calls are TRBV7-2 and TRBJ2-3; D is perhaps TRBD1 or TRBD2 (6 bases each). Germline V gene sequence: CDR1 SGHTA, CDR2 FQGNSA. The V and J ends lost 2 bases and 0 bases respectively, with 12 bases between them. The CDR3 sequence is 16 residues long. CDR3 bases: TGTGCCAGCAGCTTACTGGGGGGCGATAGCACAGATACGCAGTATTTT. It translates to CASSLLGGDSTDTQYF. Supplemented by reference TRBV7-2 and TRBJ2-3, the full variable domain reads GAGVSQSPSNKVTEKGKDVELRCDPISGHTALYWYRQSLGQGLEFLIYFQGNSAPDKSGLPSDRFSAERTGGSVSTLTIQRTQQEDSAVYLCASSLLGGDSTDTQYFGPGTRLTVL.

This clonotype was seen ten or more times. The chain employs TRBV11-3 and TRBJ2-5; D unclear. Trimming took off 4 bases at V and 1 base at J, with 13 bases between the two ends. The CDR3 is 15 residues long. Germline V lookup: CDR1 SGHNT, CDR2 YENEEA. The CDR3, as DNA: TGTGCCAGCAGCTGGGCTGTCAGGCCCCAAGAGACCCAGTACTTC. The encoded protein is CASSWAVRPQETQYF.

This clonotype was seen ten or more times. The V and J genes are TRBV5-1 and TRBJ2-5, with 8 bases lining up with TRBD1. Germline V gives CDR1 SGHRS, CDR2 YFSETQ. V lost 6 bases to trimming and J lost 4 bases; unmatched junction nucleotides: 14. This CDR3 is built from 16 residues. The CDR3 coding sequence is TGCGCCAGCAATCAGGGGGCGCTTGATTCGTCAGAGACCCAGTACTTC. This translates into CASNQGALDSSETQYF.

The chain joins TRBV12-5 to TRBJ1-2; no clear D. Germline V gene sequence: CDR1 LGHNT, CDR2 FRNRAP. This CDR3 has 10 residues. Trimming took 4 bases from V and 4 from J, leaving 1 base between them. CDR3: CASGSYGYTF. The DNA for the CDR3 is TGTGCTAGTGGTTCCTATGGCTACACCTTC.

This clonotype was picked up a small number of times. V and J are TRBV5-1 and TRBJ2-6; no reliable D call. This CDR3 contains 13 residues. Germline V gives CDR1 SGHRS, CDR2 YFSETQ. With 5 bases removed from V and 1 base from J, the gap between germline ends came to 4 bases. CDR3 protein: CASRPSGANVLTF. The CDR3 DNA reads TGCGCCAGCAGACCGTCTGGGGCCAACGTCCTGACTTTC.

This clonotype was counted at least ten times. The chain joins TRBV10-3 to TRBJ2-7; D is uncertain. V was cut by 3 bases and J by 4 bases, with 16 bases left in between. Germline assignment: CDR1 ENHRY and CDR2 SYGVKD. The CDR3 has 15 amino acids. The CDR3 region has the DNA TGTGCCATCAGTGACTCCGCCTTGACTGGGTACGAGCAGTACTTC. It translates to CAISDSALTGYEQYF.

This clonotype was seen a handful of times. This chain joins TRBV9 and TRBJ2-5; no firm D call. Trimming stripped 7 bases from V and 0 bases from J, with 10 bases between. The length of the CDR3 is 13 residues. Germline V lookup: CDR1 SGDLS, CDR2 YYNGEE. In nucleotides, the CDR3 is TGTGCCAGCGGGCGTACGCACCAAGAGACCCAGTACTTC. It translates to CASGRTHQETQYF.

The chain combines TRBV7-2 with TRBJ2-7, with unresolved D. Germline values: CDR1 SGHTA, CDR2 FQGNSA. V gave up 4 bases and J gave up 0 bases, with 10 bases separating them. This CDR3 is 14 amino acids long. DNA for the CDR3: TGTGCCAGCAGCTCTCTTAGAGGCTCCTACGAGCAGTACTTC. Amino acids: CASSSLRGSYEQYF.

The chain recombines TRBV7-8 with TRBJ1-2; 8 positions agree with TRBD1. The CDR3 totals 15 residues. Germline trimming cut 1 base from V and 8 bases from J; bases unmatched to any gene: 9. Germline lookup yields CDR1 SGHVS and CDR2 FQNEAQ. The CDR3 DNA is TGTGCCAGCAGCTTAGTGTCCCAGGGGGCGGGCGGCTACACCTTC. Translated, it gives CASSLVSQGAGGYTF.

Ten or more counts support this clonotype. V usage is TRBV6-1 and J usage is TRBJ2-7, with 7 bases that match TRBD1. With 8 bases clipped from V and 6 bases from J, the junction kept 10 bases outside the gene matches. CDR1 is MNHNS, CDR2 SASEGT, per germline. The CDR3 consists of 13 residues. CDR3 residues: CASRSGGKLEQYF. The CDR3 DNA is TGTGCCAGCCGGTCAGGGGGAAAACTCGAGCAGTACTTC.

This clonotype was recorded many times. V gene TRBV7-9 combines with J gene TRBJ1-4; 9 bases are shared with TRBD1. This CDR3 has 14 amino acids. V was pared by 5 bases and J by 5 bases, with 3 bases of the junction left unmatched. Germline loops: CDR1 SEHNR, CDR2 FQNEAQ (reference sequence). CDR3 bases: TGTGCCAGCAGCCGCGGACAGGGGAATGAAAAACTGTTTTTT. Translated: CASSRGQGNEKLFF.

This clonotype has ten or more counts. The V gene is TRBV5-1, the J gene TRBJ1-1; D gene uncertain. CDR1 SGHRS and CDR2 YFSETQ come from the germline V gene. This CDR3 contains 13 residues. The V and J ends lost 2 bases and 5 bases respectively, with 10 bases between them. CDR3 in DNA: TGCGCCAGCAGCTTATGGGGTAGGACTGAAGCTTTCTTT. Protein: CASSLWGRTEAFF.

This clonotype was seen ten or more times. The chain is built from TRBV15 and TRBJ2-1; 7 bases map to TRBD2. Per the germline V gene, CDR1 is LNHNV and CDR2 is YYDKDF (reference sequence). There are 16 residues in the CDR3. Trimming cost V 0 bases and J 9 bases; bases outside gene matches: 11. CDR3 region: CATSREAVGGAVEQFF. CDR3 nucleotides: TGTGCCACCAGCAGAGAGGCGGTGGGAGGGGCTGTTGAGCAGTTCTTC. The entire variable domain, with the rest obtained from reference TRBV15 and TRBJ2-1, is as follows: DAMVIQNPRYQVTQFGKPVTLSCSQTLNHNVMYWYQQKSSQAPKLLFHYYDKDFNNEADTPDNFQSRRPNTSFCFLDIRSPGLGDTAMYLCATSREAVGGAVEQFFGPGTRLTVL.

The chain links TRBV7-9 to TRBJ2-1, with 8 bases matching TRBD2. The CDR3 contains 15 residues. Trimming at V came to 6 bases and at J to 3 bases, leaving 7 bases not matched to a gene. CDR1 is SEHNR, CDR2 FQNEAQ, per germline (reference sequence). The CDR3: CASSSSAGDYNEQFF. CDR3 nucleotides: TGTGCCAGCAGTTCCTCAGCGGGAGACTACAATGAGCAGTTCTTC. Full variable domain (missing parts from reference TRBV7-9 and TRBJ2-1): DTGVSQNPRHKITKRGQNVTFRCDPISEHNRLYWYRQTLGQGPEFLTYFQNEAQLEKSRLLSDRFSAERPKGSFSTLEIQRTEQGDSAMYLCASSSSAGDYNEQFFGPGTRLTVL.

This clonotype was recorded at least ten times. The chain couples TRBV7-2 to TRBJ1-4; D gene ambiguous. The CDR3 spans 16 residues. V gave up 0 bases and J gave up 4 bases, with 12 bases separating them. CDR1 and CDR2 (germline): SGHTA, FQGNSA. Here the CDR3 reads CASSLAPGRSNEKLFF. CDR3 nucleotide sequence: TGTGCCAGCAGCTTAGCGCCGGGGAGGAGTAATGAAAAACTGTTTTTT.

There are a few counts of this clonotype. The V gene is TRBV3-1, the J gene TRBJ2-5; 10 bases are a match to TRBD2. Trimming cost V 2 bases and J 5 bases; bases outside gene matches: 5. The germline CDR1 and CDR2 sequences are LGHDT and YNNKEL (reference sequence). This CDR3 contains 15 residues. The CDR3 DNA is TGTGCCAGCAGCCAATTAGCGGGGGGTTGGGAGACCCAGTACTTC. It specifies CASSQLAGGWETQYF.

This clonotype has only a few counts. The genes are TRBV12-3 or TRBV12-4 and TRBJ2-1; D might be TRBD1 (5 bases). V was cut by 6 bases and J by 6 bases, with 9 bases left in between. This CDR3 contains 12 residues. The CDR3 DNA reads TGTGCCAGCAGCTTCGACAGCAATGAGCAGTTCTTC. Translated: CASSFDSNEQFF.

This clonotype was seen a handful of times. V gene TRBV5-1 combines with J gene TRBJ1-1; D perhaps matches TRBD1 (5 bases). The germline V gene has CDR1 SGHRS and CDR2 YFSETQ. The V and J ends lost 4 bases and 1 base respectively, with 11 bases between them. The CDR3 totals 14 residues. The chain's CDR3 is CASSNGQPNTEAFF. CDR3 DNA sequence: TGCGCCAGCAGCAATGGACAACCGAACACTGAAGCTTTCTTT.

At least ten counts were recorded for this clonotype. The chain has TRBV7-2 and TRBJ2-2; the D is unclear. The CDR3 contains 16 residues. V gave up 0 bases and J gave up 2 bases, with 10 bases separating them. CDR1 is SGHTA and CDR2 is FQGNSA in the germline V gene. Here the CDR3 DNA reads TGTGCCAGCAGCTTAGCGCGTCAAATAAACACCGGGGAGCTGTTTTTT. Its translation is CASSLARQINTGELFF.